Sequencing of this TCR beta chain was carried out in a study of blood T cell repertoires in COVID-19. Recruitment covered roughly 22 US areas and drew participants whose ages spanned roughly 18 to 100 years. Repertoires were generated with immunoSEQ multiplex PCR, while TCRdb's copy carries only in-frame clones and drops some. The data show around 300,000 clones, around 87% seen once. V was pared by 0 bases and J by 2 bases, with 4 bases of the junction left unmatched. CDR3 length: 15 residues. The germline V gene has CDR1 MNHNY and CDR2 SVGAGI (reference sequence). The sequenced material came from PBMCs or T cells enriched from blood (not recorded which). The chain has TRBV6-6 and TRBJ2-7; 7 bases match TRBD1. The origin of this receptor is a woman under 30 with acute COVID-19. CDR3: CASSYSTGSPYEQYF. In DNA form, the CDR3 reads TGTGCCAGCAGTTACTCGACAGGGTCCCCCTACGAGCAGTACTTC.